The 22 T cell receptor beta chains reported below all come from one sample, sequenced in a study of radiotherapy plus CTLA-4 blockade in lung cancer. TCRdb's table, derived via immunoSEQ multiplex PCR, lists solely in-frame clones and lacks some. The sample shows about 90,000 clones, about three quarters of them seen only once. The source was peripheral blood, collected from a patient treated with radiotherapy plus ipilimumab. Receptors were obtained from a human donor with non-small cell lung cancer that progressed on radiotherapy plus ipilimumab.

V is TRBV5-1 and J is TRBJ1-1; D perhaps matches TRBD1 (5 bases). The germline CDR1 and CDR2 sequences are SGHRS and YFSETQ. The CDR3 is made up of 15 amino acids. V lost 1 base, J lost 3 bases, and 13 bases lay in between. The CDR3 DNA reads as TGCGCCAGCAGCTTGAGTAGGGGTCGGTACACTGAAGCTTTCTTT. It codes for CASSLSRGRYTEAFF. The whole variable domain, remainder taken from reference TRBV5-1 and TRBJ1-1, is KAGVTQTPRYLIKTRGQQVTLSCSPISGHRSVSWYQQTPGQGLQFLFEYFSETQRNKGNFPGRFSGRQFSNSRSEMNVSTLELGDSALYLCASSLSRGRYTEAFFGQGTRLTVV.

Worth noting for this clone: This specimen includes other DNA sequences encoding the same CDR3. J is TRBJ2-1 and V is TRBV9, with 8 bases lining up with TRBD2. Trimming removed 0 bases from V and 5 bases from J; junction bases left unmatched: 4. Germline assignment: CDR1 SGDLS and CDR2 YYNGEE. The CDR3 contains 15 residues. The CDR3 is CASSVGSGGNNEQFF. CDR3 in DNA: TGTGCCAGCAGCGTAGGGTCGGGGGGGAACAATGAGCAGTTCTTC.

This sequence joins TRBV5-1 and TRBJ2-3; D is unresolved. The V gene lost 1 base and the J gene lost 2 bases, with 8 bases spanning the gap. Per germline, CDR1 SGHRS and CDR2 YFSETQ. The CDR3 sequence is 14 residues long. CDR3 DNA sequence: TGCGCCAGCAGCTTGAATGACCCCACAGATACGCAGTATTTT. Amino acids: CASSLNDPTDTQYF.

The chain couples TRBV18 to TRBJ2-7; the D call may be TRBD1 or TRBD2 (5 bases each). The CDR3 loop spans 15 amino acids. Trimming took 2 bases from V and 6 from J, leaving 17 bases between them. The germline CDR1 and CDR2 sequences are KGHSH and LQKENI. CDR3 amino acids: CASSPRSSRDGEQYF. The CDR3 nucleotides are TGTGCCAGCTCACCAAGGTCTAGCAGGGACGGCGAGCAGTACTTC. The whole variable domain, remainder taken from reference TRBV18 and TRBJ2-7, is NAGVMQNPRHLVRRRGQEARLRCSPMKGHSHVYWYRQLPEEGLKFMVYLQKENIIDESGMPKERFSAEFPKEGPSILRIQQVVRGDSAAYFCASSPRSSRDGEQYFGPGTRLTVT.

The chain combines TRBV7-6 with TRBJ2-7; 10 bases agree with TRBD1. Germline CDR1 reads SGHVS; CDR2 reads FNYEAQ. This CDR3 has 15 residues. V lost 5 bases and J lost 2; bases outside the gene matches: 6. CDR3 in DNA: TGTGCCAGCAGCAAGGACAGGGGGTATACCTACGAGCAGTACTTC. Encoded protein: CASSKDRGYTYEQYF.

The chain links TRBV6-1 to TRBJ1-1, with D uncertain. Deletions cut 5 bases from V and 8 bases from J, with 6 bases between. The CDR3 has 10 amino acids. Germline CDR1 MNHNS, CDR2 SASEGT. This CDR3 reads CASSLWEAFF. DNA of the CDR3: TGTGCCAGCAGTCTTTGGGAAGCTTTCTTT.

The chain joins TRBV7-2 to TRBJ2-3; no definite D call. The CDR3 is made up of 13 amino acids. The germline CDR1 and CDR2 sequences are SGHTA and FQGNSA. V dropped 4 bases and J dropped 6 bases, with 11 bases sitting between them. The CDR3 bases are TGTGCCAGCAGCTCACGGTTTCAGGATACGCAGTATTTT. Translating it yields CASSSRFQDTQYF.

In nucleotides, the CDR3 is TGTGCCAGCAGTGCCATGGGGACAGGGGCTTACAATGAGCAGTTCTTC. Translated, it gives CASSAMGTGAYNEQFF. V and J are TRBV6-1 and TRBJ2-1; 10 positions match TRBD1. The CDR3 extends over 16 amino acids. Germline lookup yields CDR1 MNHNS and CDR2 SASEGT. Trimming removed 4 bases from V and 4 bases from J; junction bases left unmatched: 7.

The chain has TRBV27 and TRBJ2-1; D is unclear. This CDR3 comprises 15 residues. The germline gives CDR1 MNHEY, CDR2 SMNVEV (reference sequence). V was pared by 5 bases and J by 0 bases, with 11 bases between. CDR3 residues: CASSPHMSSYNEQFF. The CDR3 bases are TGTGCCAGCAGTCCCCACATGAGCTCCTACAATGAGCAGTTCTTC.

The rearrangement links TRBV6-5 to TRBJ2-7; 7 bases match TRBD1. Germline V lookup: CDR1 MNHEY, CDR2 SVGAGI. The V gene end was trimmed by 0 bases and the J gene end by 3 bases; junction bases not matched to a gene: 2. The CDR3 loop spans 14 amino acids. CDR3 sequence: CASSYSDRSYEQYF. CDR3 DNA: TGTGCCAGCAGTTACTCGGACAGGAGCTACGAGCAGTACTTC.

The chain has TRBV4-2 and TRBJ2-5, with 10 nucleotides matching TRBD1. The germline gives CDR1 LGHNA, CDR2 YNFKEQ. With V trimmed by 4 bases and J by 11 bases, 16 bases remained unmatched. The CDR3 loop spans 16 amino acids. DNA for the CDR3: TGTGCCAGCAGCCCTAACTACCGGGACAGGGGACAAGAGCAGTACTTC. It codes for CASSPNYRDRGQEQYF.

The chain combines TRBV7-2 with TRBJ2-7; perhaps TRBD1 as D (6 bases). CDR3 size: 12 residues. V lost 2 bases, J lost 9 bases, and 11 bases lay in between. Germline assignment: CDR1 SGHTA and CDR2 FQGNSA. CDR3 sequence: CASSLRGRGQYF. The CDR3 DNA sequence: TGTGCCAGCAGCTTAAGGGGCAGGGGGCAGTACTTC.

The chain links TRBV7-3 to TRBJ2-1; no definite D call. CDR1 is SGHTA, CDR2 FQGTGA, per germline. V was shortened by 0 bases and J by 10 bases, with 10 bases between the two germline ends. The CDR3 has 13 residues. CDR3 nucleotide sequence: TGTGCCAGCAGCTTAACTAGCCTAGAGGAGCAGTTCTTC. Translated: CASSLTSLEEQFF.

This sequence joins TRBV4-1 and TRBJ1-5; TRBD1 matches at 9 bases. In germline, CDR1 is MGHRA, CDR2 YSYEKL. Losses at the gene ends were 4 bases for V and 1 base for J; bases not matched to a gene: 14. CDR3 length: 19 amino acids. The CDR3 sequence is CASSPPTGGLALSNQPQHF. The DNA for the CDR3 is TGCGCCAGCAGCCCACCCACAGGGGGCCTTGCCTTAAGCAATCAGCCCCAGCATTTT.

The chain recombines TRBV5-6 with TRBJ2-1; D may be TRBD1 (6 bases). Trimming took 3 bases from V and 9 from J, leaving 13 bases between them. CDR3 length: 13 amino acids. Germline V gene lookup returns CDR1 SGHDT and CDR2 YYEEEE. The CDR3 here is CASSWGHPGEQFF. The CDR3 DNA is TGTGCCAGCAGCTGGGGGCATCCGGGTGAGCAGTTCTTC.

The chain joins TRBV5-1 to TRBJ2-3; perhaps D is TRBD1 or TRBD2 (5 bases each). Germline V lookup: CDR1 SGHRS, CDR2 YFSETQ. The germline V and J ends were trimmed by 2 bases and 2 bases, with 15 bases remaining between them. The CDR3 totals 16 residues. The CDR3 DNA follows: TGCGCCAGCAGCTTTGGGGGAAGCGGAGCCACAGATACGCAGTATTTT. It is translated as CASSFGGSGATDTQYF.

The gene calls are TRBV19 and TRBJ2-4, with D possibly being TRBD1 (5 bases). Deletions cut 1 base from V and 2 bases from J, with 6 bases between. CDR1 is LNHDA and CDR2 is SQIVND in the germline V gene (reference sequence). The CDR3 has 14 amino acids. The CDR3 region is CASSIAGTKNIQYF. CDR3 in DNA: TGTGCCAGTAGTATAGCAGGGACCAAAAACATTCAGTACTTC.

This clone came up a few times. The chain has TRBV6-6 and TRBJ2-3; D may be TRBD1 (5 bases). Trimming removed 3 bases at V and 14 bases at J, with 18 bases between. Germline lookup yields CDR1 MNHNY and CDR2 SVGAGI (reference sequence). The CDR3 runs 13 residues. CDR3 region: CASSYSSQGRAYF. The CDR3 bases are TGTGCCAGCAGTTATTCCTCCCAGGGAAGGGCGTATTTT.

The rearrangement uses TRBV2 and TRBJ1-4, with no clear D. The germline CDR1 and CDR2 sequences are SNHLY and FYNNEI. V lost 6 bases to trimming and J lost 3 bases, with 11 bases between them. The CDR3 length is 14 residues. The CDR3 region is CASREQSSNEKLFF. The CDR3 DNA sequence: TGTGCCAGCAGGGAACAGAGCTCTAATGAAAAACTGTTTTTT.

The chain couples TRBV29-1 to TRBJ1-5; D unclear. Germline CDR1 is SQVTM and CDR2 is ANQGSEA. The V end was cut by 7 bases, the J end by 9 bases, with 13 bases between. The CDR3 extends over 11 amino acids. In DNA, the CDR3 is TGCAGCGACCCGAGAGAATCGCCCCAGCATTTT. Amino acid sequence: CSDPRESPQHF.

The chain has TRBV18 and TRBJ1-4; TRBD1 agrees at 7 bases. From germline, CDR1 is KGHSH and CDR2 LQKENI. CDR3 length: 18 amino acids. The trim removed 3 bases at V and 0 bases at J, leaving 10 bases unmatched. The DNA for the CDR3 is TGTGCCAGCTCACCTAGACCCGGGACAGAGACAACTAATGAAAAACTGTTTTTT. Amino acids: CASSPRPGTETTNEKLFF.

This chain links TRBV25-1 with TRBJ1-2; 7 bases match TRBD1. The CDR3 runs to 15 residues. The trim removed 8 bases at V and 4 bases at J, leaving 13 bases unmatched. Germline values: CDR1 MGHDK, CDR2 SYGVNS. The CDR3 DNA reads as TGTGCCAGCTCCACGACAGGGAGGGGGTCCTATGGCTACACCTTC. Its translation is CASSTTGRGSYGYTF.